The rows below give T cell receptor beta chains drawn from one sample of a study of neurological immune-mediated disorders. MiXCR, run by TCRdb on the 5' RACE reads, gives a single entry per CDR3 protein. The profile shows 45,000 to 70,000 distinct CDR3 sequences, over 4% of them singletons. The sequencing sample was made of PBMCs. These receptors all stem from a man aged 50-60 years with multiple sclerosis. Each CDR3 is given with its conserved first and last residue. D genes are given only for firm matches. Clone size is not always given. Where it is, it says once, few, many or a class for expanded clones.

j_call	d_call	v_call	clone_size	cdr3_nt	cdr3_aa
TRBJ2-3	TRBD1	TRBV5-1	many	TGCGCCAGCAGTGGGACAGGGGTCACAGATACGCAGTATTTT	CASSGTGVTDTQYF
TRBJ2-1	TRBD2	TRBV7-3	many	TGTGCCAGCAGCACCTTAGCGGGGCACAATGAGCAGTTCTTC	CASSTLAGHNEQFF
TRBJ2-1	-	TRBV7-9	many	TGTGCCAGCAGCTTAATAGCTGGCAATGAGCAGTTCTTC	CASSLIAGNEQFF
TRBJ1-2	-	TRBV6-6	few	TGTGCCAGCGCGGACAGTTCCTATGGCTACACCTTC	CASADSSYGYTF
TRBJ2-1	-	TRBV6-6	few	TGTGCCAGCAGACCCGGGACGGCTCAATACAATGAGCAGTTCTTC	CASRPGTAQYNEQFF
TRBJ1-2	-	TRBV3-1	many	TGTGCCAGCAGCCAAGCGGCGGGGGCTAACTATGGCTACACCTTC	CASSQAAGANYGYTF
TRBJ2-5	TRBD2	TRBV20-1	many	TGCAGTGCTAGAACTAGCGGGAGAATCGGGGAGACCCAGTACTTC	CSARTSGRIGETQYF
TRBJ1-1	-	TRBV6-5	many	TGTGCCAGCAGTTACTCATCAGGGGTCACTGAAGCTTTCTTT	CASSYSSGVTEAFF
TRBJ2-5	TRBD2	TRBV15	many	TGTGCCACCAGCAATCCGGGACTAGCGGGACCGGGGCGGACCCAGTACTTC	CATSNPGLAGPGRTQYF
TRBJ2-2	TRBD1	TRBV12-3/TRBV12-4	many	TGTGCCAGCCTGAGCGTCAACCACAGGGGGACCGCCGGGGAGCTGTTTTTT	CASLSVNHRGTAGELFF
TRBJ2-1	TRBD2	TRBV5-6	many	TGTGCCAGCAGGCACACCGGGACTAGCGGACTACTTAGCTCCTACAATGAGCAGTTCTTC	CASRHTGTSGLLSSYNEQFF
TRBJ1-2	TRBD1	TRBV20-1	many	TGCAGTGCTAGAGTTCCGGGACAGGTTTTGTTTGGCTACACCTTC	CSARVPGQVLFGYTF
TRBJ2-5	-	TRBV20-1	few	TGCAGTGCTAGAGGCCTCCGGGACCAAGAGACCCAGTACTTC	CSARGLRDQETQYF
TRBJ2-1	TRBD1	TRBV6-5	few	TGTGCCAGCAGTTACTCTCAGGGGGCATACAATGAGCAGTTCTTC	CASSYSQGAYNEQFF
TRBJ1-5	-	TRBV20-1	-	TGCAGTGCTTCAAAGGGATTTCTCCAGCATTTT	CSASKGFLQHF
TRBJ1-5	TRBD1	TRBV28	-	TGTGCCAGCTCGCGGGGGGACAGGGTCAATCAGCCCCAGCATTTT	CASSRGDRVNQPQHF
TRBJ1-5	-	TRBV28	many	TGTGCCAGCAGTTTAAGGGGGGGTCAACTCAATCAGCCCCAGAATTTT	CASSLRGGQLNQPQNF
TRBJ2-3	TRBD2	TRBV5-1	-	TGCGCCAGCAGCTGGAAACTAGCGCGGGGGACAGATACGCAGTATTTT	CASSWKLARGTDTQYF
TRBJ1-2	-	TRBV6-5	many	TGTGCCAGCAGTTACAGAGGACCCCATGGCTACACCTTC	CASSYRGPHGYTF
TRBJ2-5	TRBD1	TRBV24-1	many	TGTGCCACCAGTGATTTCCCCCTGGACAGGGGTCAAGAGACCCAGTACTTC	CATSDFPLDRGQETQYF
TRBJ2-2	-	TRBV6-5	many	TGTGCCAGCAGTTACTCGAGAGGGCCGGCCGGGGAGCTGTTTTTT	CASSYSRGPAGELFF
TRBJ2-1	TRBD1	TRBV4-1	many	TGCGCCAGCAGCCACGAGGGGGCGACCTACAATGAGCAGTTCTTC	CASSHEGATYNEQFF